The 11 T cell receptor beta chains given below trace back to one sample, sequenced in a study of T cells after yellow fever vaccination. TCRdb used MiXCR to reprocess the 5' RACE reads, holding one entry per CDR3 protein. The sample shows 500,000 to 550,000 distinct CDR3 sequences, roughly 22% of them seen only once. The sequenced sample was PBMCs, obtained approximately 22 days after the first yellow fever vaccination. The source of these receptors is a man aged 18 to 35 who received the YFV17D yellow fever vaccine.

For this clonotype: It may be a read error: a sequence one base away is much more abundant. V usage is TRBV28 and J usage is TRBJ1-1; tentative D call: TRBD1 (6 bases). There are 12 residues in the CDR3. In germline, CDR1 is MDHEN, CDR2 SYDVKM. CDR3 bases: TGTGCCAGCAGTTTCTCCAGGGGTGAAGTTTTCTTT. Encoded protein: CASSFSRGEVFF.

V and J are TRBV7-9 and TRBJ2-5; D may be TRBD2 (6 bases). V was pared by 1 base and J by 2 bases, with 14 bases between. This CDR3 has 16 residues. Germline loops: CDR1 SEHNR, CDR2 FQNEAQ (reference sequence). The CDR3 DNA follows: TGTGCCAGCAGCTTAGATCGTCGGCTAGCGCAAGAGACCCAGTACTTC. As protein: CASSLDRRLAQETQYF.

This clonotype was observed at least ten times. V gene TRBV7-2 combines with J gene TRBJ2-3; D unclear. V was trimmed by 1 base and J by 2 bases, leaving 7 bases between them. This CDR3 has 14 amino acids. CDR1 SGHTA and CDR2 FQGNSA come from the germline V gene. The DNA of the CDR3 is TGTGCCAGCAGCTTAGGGCCCATCACAGATACGCAGTATTTT. Encoded protein: CASSLGPITDTQYF.

The chain recombines TRBV11-2 with TRBJ2-5; 9 nucleotides agree with TRBD2. J was trimmed by 5 bases and V by 6 bases; bases with no gene match: 7. CDR3 size: 14 residues. Germline V CDR1 and CDR2: SGHAT, FQNNGV. The DNA of the CDR3 is TGTGCCAGCAGGCCGCTAGCGGGGCAGGAGACCCAGTACTTC. Translated, it gives CASRPLAGQETQYF.

The chain employs TRBV29-1 and TRBJ2-1; 8 nucleotides align to TRBD2. The germline V gene has CDR1 SQVTM and CDR2 ANQGSEA. The V gene end was trimmed by 5 bases and the J gene end by 7 bases; junction bases not matched to a gene: 10. The CDR3 runs 14 residues. This CDR3 is CSVTGGGAANEQFF. CDR3 nucleotide sequence: TGCAGCGTTACGGGAGGGGGGGCCGCAAATGAGCAGTTCTTC.

The J gene is TRBJ1-6, the V gene TRBV2; 8 nucleotides match TRBD1. The CDR3 consists of 16 residues. J was trimmed by 0 bases and V by 6 bases; bases with no gene match: 4. Germline V gene sequence: CDR1 SNHLY, CDR2 FYNNEI. Here the CDR3 reads CASSGTGSSYNSPLHF. DNA of the CDR3: TGTGCCAGCAGCGGGACAGGAAGCTCCTATAATTCACCCCTCCACTTT.

This clonotype has ten or more counts. V and J are TRBV9 and TRBJ1-6, with unresolved D. CDR1 and CDR2 (germline): SGDLS, YYNGEE. Trimming left V 6 bases short and J 3 bases short, with 4 bases between. The CDR3 covers 12 residues. This chain's CDR3 is CASNLYNSPLHF. Here the CDR3 DNA reads TGTGCCAGCAACCTCTATAATTCACCCCTCCACTTT.

This clonotype was observed a handful of times. The CDR3 loop reads CASSEAGPPFTDTQYF. CDR3 in DNA: TGTGCCAGCAGTGAGGCCGGACCCCCATTCACAGATACGCAGTATTTT. This chain uses TRBV6-4 with TRBJ2-3; no clear D gene. Trimming pared 3 bases from V and 2 bases from J, leaving 15 bases between. The CDR3 has 16 amino acids. Germline assignment: CDR1 MRHNA and CDR2 SNTAGT.

The chain uses TRBV5-1 and TRBJ2-5; tentatively, D is TRBD2 (6 bases). This CDR3 spans 15 amino acids. CDR1 is SGHRS and CDR2 is YFSETQ in the germline V gene. V lost 2 bases to trimming and J lost 2 bases, with 13 bases between them. This chain's CDR3 is CASSLIAAPQETQYF. The CDR3 DNA is TGCGCCAGCAGCTTAATAGCGGCACCTCAAGAGACCCAGTACTTC.

CDR3 residues: CASSSADRGGQYF. As DNA, the CDR3 is TGTGCCAGCAGCTCAGCGGACAGGGGGGGGCAGTACTTC. The chain links TRBV7-9 to TRBJ2-7, with 10 bases lining up with TRBD1. Germline V gives CDR1 SEHNR, CDR2 FQNEAQ (reference sequence). The CDR3 spans 13 residues. The J segment lost 9 bases and the V segment lost 4 bases, leaving 6 bases of the junction unmatched.

The rearrangement joins TRBV20-1 to TRBJ2-2; 11 nucleotides agree with TRBD2. This CDR3 region has 15 residues. Germline V CDR1 and CDR2: DFQATT, SNEGSKA (reference sequence). The CDR3 reads CRGTSGGANTGELFF. CDR3 DNA: TGCAGGGGTACTAGCGGGGGCGCGAACACCGGGGAGCTGTTTTTT.